This TCR beta chain was sequenced for a study of blood T cell repertoires in COVID-19. This clone was detected once. Data came from immunoSEQ multiplex PCR; TCRdb stores just in-frame clones and leaves some out. Of about 210,000 clones in the sample, around four fifths were seen once. Germline-derived CDR1 and CDR2 are LGHDT and YNNKEL (reference sequence). Trimming removed 0 bases from V and 4 bases from J, with 6 bases in between. The CDR3 totals 13 residues. The sample taken for sequencing was peripheral blood. The rearrangement joins TRBV3-1 (or the pseudogene TRBV3-2) to TRBJ1-1; D is possibly TRBD1 (5 bases). The source is a woman aged 80 or over with COVID-19, enrolled during active disease. The DNA for the CDR3 is TGTGCCAGCAGCCAAGAGGGGGGCACTGAAGCTTTCTTT. Translated, it gives CASSQEGGTEAFF.